The clone carrying this TCR beta chain appeared a few times. Its antigen is not known. Healthy people donating bone marrow made up the donors. There are 16 residues in the CDR3. Deletions cut 0 bases from V and 2 bases from J, with 11 bases between. Germline CDR1 MNHNS, CDR2 SASEGT. This sample is drawn from a study of cytomegalovirus exposure and HLA in healthy donors. Study-wide points: As was reported, the classifier diagnosed cytomegalovirus status with high specificity and sensitivity. Highest at DRB1 and lowest at HLA-C, TCR association rates differed among HLA loci in a later analysis.

The primer mix had 60 Vbeta and 13 Jbeta primers. Using immunoSEQ multiplex PCR, the repertoire was profiled, and TCRdb retains in-frame clones only, with some absent. The sample has about 190,000 clones; around 79% are singletons. The sequencing sample was made of PBMCs. The TCR originated in a woman younger than 30 in good health and CMV-seronegative. This sequence joins TRBV6-1 and TRBJ1-5; D is unresolved. CDR3 DNA: TGTGCCAGCAGTGAAGCCTTGGGGAGCGGCAATCAGCCCCAGCATTTT. The encoded protein is CASSEALGSGNQPQHF.